This TCR beta chain was profiled in a study of blood T cells in healthy people across ages. There are 16 residues in the CDR3. Germline V CDR1 and CDR2: MNHEY, SMNVEV (reference sequence). Trimming took 5 bases from V and 5 from J; bases not matched to a gene: 14. This clonotype was counted a few times. Alongside a J-beta primer mix, a sample-barcoded 5' primer served in a second PCR lasting roughly 7 to 12 cycles. Each CDR3 protein gets one entry after TCRdb re-called the 5' RACE reads with MiXCR. The sample includes under 2 million distinct CDR3 sequences, roughly 30% of them seen just once. The sequencing sample was made of blood. This chain uses TRBV27 with TRBJ2-7; 8 nucleotides align to TRBD1. This TCR was recovered from a woman in her thirties in good health. CDR3 sequence reads: CASSPIRTGWVHEQYF. Here the CDR3 DNA reads TGTGCCAGCAGTCCCATTCGGACAGGGTGGGTCCACGAGCAGTACTTC.